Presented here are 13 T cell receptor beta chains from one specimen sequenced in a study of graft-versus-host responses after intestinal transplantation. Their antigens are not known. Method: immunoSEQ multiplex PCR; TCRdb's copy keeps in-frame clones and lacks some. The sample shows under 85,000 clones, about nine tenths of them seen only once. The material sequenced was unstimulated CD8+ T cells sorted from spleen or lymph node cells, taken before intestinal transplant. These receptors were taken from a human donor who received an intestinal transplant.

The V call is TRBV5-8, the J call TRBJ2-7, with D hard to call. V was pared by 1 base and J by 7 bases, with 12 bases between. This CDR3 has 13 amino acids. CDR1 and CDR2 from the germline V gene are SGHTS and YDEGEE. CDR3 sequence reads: CASSLSPGGEQYF. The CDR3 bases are TGTGCCAGCAGCTTGTCCCCGGGTGGGGAGCAGTACTTC.

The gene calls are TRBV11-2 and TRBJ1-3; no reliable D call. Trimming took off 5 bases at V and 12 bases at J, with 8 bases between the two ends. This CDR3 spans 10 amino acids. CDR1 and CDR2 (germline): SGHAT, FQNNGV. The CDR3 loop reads CASSPLGIYF. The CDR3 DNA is TGTGCCAGCAGCCCCCTCGGCATATATTTT. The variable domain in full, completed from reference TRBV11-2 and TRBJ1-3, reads EAGVAQSPRYKIIEKRQSVAFWCNPISGHATLYWYQQILGQGPKLLIQFQNNGVVDDSQLPKDRFSAERLKGVDSTLKIQPAKLEDSAVYLCASSPLGIYFGEGSWLTVV.

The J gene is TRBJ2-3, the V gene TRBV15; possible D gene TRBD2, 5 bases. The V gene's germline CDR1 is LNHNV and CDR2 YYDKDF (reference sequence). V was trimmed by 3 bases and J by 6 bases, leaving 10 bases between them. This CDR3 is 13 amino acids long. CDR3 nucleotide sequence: TGTGCCACCAGCAGGTGGACTGGCGATACGCAGTATTTT. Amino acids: CATSRWTGDTQYF.

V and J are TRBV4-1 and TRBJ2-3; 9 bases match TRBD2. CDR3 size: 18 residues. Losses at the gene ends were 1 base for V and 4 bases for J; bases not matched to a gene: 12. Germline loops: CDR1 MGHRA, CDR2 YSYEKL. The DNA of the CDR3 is TGCGCCAGCAGCCAAGTGGGCGGGGGGGCCGGTGCTCCAGATACGCAGTATTTT. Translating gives CASSQVGGGAGAPDTQYF.

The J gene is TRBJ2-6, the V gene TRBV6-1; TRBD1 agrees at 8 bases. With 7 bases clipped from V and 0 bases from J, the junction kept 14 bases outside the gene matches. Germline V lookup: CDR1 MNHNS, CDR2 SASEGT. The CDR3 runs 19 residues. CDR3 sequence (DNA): TGTGCCAGCACTGAGGGACAGGATTCCACCCTCTCTGGGGCCAACGTCCTGACTTTC. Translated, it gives CASTEGQDSTLSGANVLTF.

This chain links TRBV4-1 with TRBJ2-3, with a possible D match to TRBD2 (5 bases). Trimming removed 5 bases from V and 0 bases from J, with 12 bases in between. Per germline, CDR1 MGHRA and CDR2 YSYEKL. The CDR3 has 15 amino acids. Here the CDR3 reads CASSLGEISTDTQYF. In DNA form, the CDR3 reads TGCGCCAGCAGCTTGGGAGAAATTAGCACAGATACGCAGTATTTT.

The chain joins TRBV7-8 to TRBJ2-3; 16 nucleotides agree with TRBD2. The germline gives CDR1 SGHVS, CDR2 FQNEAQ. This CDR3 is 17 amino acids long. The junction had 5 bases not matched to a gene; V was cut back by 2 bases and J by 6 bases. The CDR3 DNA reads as TGTGCCAGCAGCTTACCGGGACTAGCGGGGGGGCGGGATACGCAGTATTTT. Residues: CASSLPGLAGGRDTQYF.

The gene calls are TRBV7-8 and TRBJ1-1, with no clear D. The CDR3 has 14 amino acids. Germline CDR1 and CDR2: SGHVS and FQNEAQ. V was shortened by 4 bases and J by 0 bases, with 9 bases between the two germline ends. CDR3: CASSSIRLNTEAFF. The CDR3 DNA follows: TGTGCCAGCAGCTCGATCAGGCTGAACACTGAAGCTTTCTTT.

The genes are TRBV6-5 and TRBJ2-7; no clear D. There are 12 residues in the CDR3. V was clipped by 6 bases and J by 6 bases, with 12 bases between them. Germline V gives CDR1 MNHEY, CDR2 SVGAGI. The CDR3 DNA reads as TGTGCCAGCAGCCCCTCCCCGAGCGAGCAGTACTTC. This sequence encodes CASSPSPSEQYF.

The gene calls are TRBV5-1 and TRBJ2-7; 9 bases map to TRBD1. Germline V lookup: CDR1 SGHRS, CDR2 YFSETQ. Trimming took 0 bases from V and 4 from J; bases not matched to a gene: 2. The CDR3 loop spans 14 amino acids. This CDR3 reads CASSLGGQGYEQYF. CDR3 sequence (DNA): TGCGCCAGCAGCTTGGGGGGACAGGGTTACGAGCAGTACTTC.

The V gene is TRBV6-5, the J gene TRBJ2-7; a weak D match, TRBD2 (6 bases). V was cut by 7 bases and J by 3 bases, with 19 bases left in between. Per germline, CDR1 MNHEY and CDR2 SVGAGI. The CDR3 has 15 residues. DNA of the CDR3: TGTGCCAGCATGGTCGGGCAATGGAGGGACTACGAGCAGTACTTC. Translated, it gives CASMVGQWRDYEQYF.

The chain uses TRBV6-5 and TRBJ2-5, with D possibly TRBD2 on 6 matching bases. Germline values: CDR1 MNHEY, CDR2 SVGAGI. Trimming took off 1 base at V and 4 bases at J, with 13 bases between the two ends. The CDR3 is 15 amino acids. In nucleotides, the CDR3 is TGTGCCAGCAGTTACTGGGCTAGCGAAAGAGAGACCCAGTACTTC. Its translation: CASSYWASERETQYF.

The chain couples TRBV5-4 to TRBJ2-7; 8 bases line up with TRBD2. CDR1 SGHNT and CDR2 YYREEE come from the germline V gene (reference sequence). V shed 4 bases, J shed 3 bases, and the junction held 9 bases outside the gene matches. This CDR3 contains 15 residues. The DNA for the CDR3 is TGTGCCAGCAGCGAGGCTCTTGGGACTAGCTACGAGCAGTACTTC. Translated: CASSEALGTSYEQYF.